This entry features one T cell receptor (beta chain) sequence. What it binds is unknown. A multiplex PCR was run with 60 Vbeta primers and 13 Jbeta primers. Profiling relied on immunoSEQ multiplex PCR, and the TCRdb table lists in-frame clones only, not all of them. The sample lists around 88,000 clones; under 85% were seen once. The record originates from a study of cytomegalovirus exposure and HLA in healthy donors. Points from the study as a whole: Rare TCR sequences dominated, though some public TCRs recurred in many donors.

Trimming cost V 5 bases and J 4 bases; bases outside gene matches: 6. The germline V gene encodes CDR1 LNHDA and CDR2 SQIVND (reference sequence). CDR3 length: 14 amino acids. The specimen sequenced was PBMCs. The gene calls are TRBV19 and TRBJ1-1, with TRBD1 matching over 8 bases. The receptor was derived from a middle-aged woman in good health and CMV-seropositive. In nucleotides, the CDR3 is TGTGCCAGTAGTGACAGGGGACGGGGCACTGAAGCTTTCTTT. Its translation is CASSDRGRGTEAFF.